The 5 T cell receptor beta chains below come from one sample, sequenced in a study of beta chain features in type 1 diabetes. Whole-study findings and limits: Shortening that was moderate but significant affected the TCRB CDR3s of Type 1 diabetes patients in all four CD4+ subsets.

These receptors have no identified antigens. What was sequenced were expressed TCRB transcripts, since all of the isolated RNA had been reverse transcribed. Some clones are missing from TCRdb's copy, which holds only in-frame ones; the method was immunoSEQ multiplex PCR. This repertoire shows approximately 170,000 clones, almost 65% found once; its top ten account for roughly 0.095%. The sample taken for sequencing was naive CD4+ T cells from blood. The receptors shown here come from a young man with type 1 diabetes.

This chain uses TRBV7-2 with TRBJ2-5; 11 nucleotides line up with TRBD1. Germline V CDR1 and CDR2: SGHTA, FQGNSA. V was pared by 5 bases and J by 5 bases, with 10 bases of the junction left unmatched. This CDR3 contains 16 residues. CDR3 nucleotide sequence: TGTGCCAGCAGCCGACCGGACAGGGGGCAGTGGGAGACCCAGTACTTC. It specifies CASSRPDRGQWETQYF.

This rearrangement joins TRBV7-9 to TRBJ2-3; 7 nucleotides agree with TRBD1. Germline CDR1 and CDR2: SEHNR and FQNEAQ (reference sequence). J was trimmed by 2 bases and V by 6 bases; bases with no gene match: 5. The length of the CDR3 is 14 residues. The CDR3 coding sequence is TGTGCCAGCAGTTATCAGGGGGACACAGATACGCAGTATTTT. Translating it yields CASSYQGDTDTQYF.

Only a few counts were recorded for this clone. V is TRBV29-1 and J is TRBJ2-3; 8 nucleotides match TRBD2. The V segment lost 4 bases and the J segment 4 bases; nucleotides outside the gene matches: 4. Germline V gene sequence: CDR1 SQVTM, CDR2 ANQGSEA. This CDR3 region has 13 residues. CDR3 region: CSVVGGVADTQYF. The CDR3, as DNA: TGCAGCGTTGTCGGGGGGGTCGCAGATACGCAGTATTTT.

Of note for this clone: This same CDR3 is encoded by further DNA sequences in the sample. V gene TRBV28 combines with J gene TRBJ2-5; D not certain. The V gene's germline CDR1 is MDHEN and CDR2 SYDVKM. V lost 5 bases, J lost 2 bases, and 3 bases lay in between. CDR3 length equals 11 residues. The CDR3 spells CASSIQETQYF. The CDR3 DNA is TGTGCCAGCAGTATACAAGAGACCCAGTACTTC.

This sequence joins TRBV9 and TRBJ2-7; D may be TRBD1 or TRBD2 (6 bases each). The germline V and J ends were trimmed by 4 bases and 3 bases, with 14 bases remaining between them. Germline CDR1 is SGDLS and CDR2 is YYNGEE. This CDR3 contains 14 residues. Here the CDR3 reads CASSPQGGSYEQYF. CDR3 coding DNA: TGTGCCAGCAGCCCCCAAGGGGGGAGCTACGAGCAGTACTTC.